This T cell receptor (beta chain) was sequenced in a study of cytomegalovirus exposure and HLA in healthy donors. General study findings and limits: CMV serostatus was the sole immune exposure information available.

For this clone: Its antigen is as yet unknown.

Primers included in the PCR were 60 Vbeta and 13 Jbeta primers. Measured with immunoSEQ multiplex PCR; TCRdb has only the in-frame clones, and not every one. Among around 200,000 clones listed, 55% to 75% were seen once. V gave up 2 bases and J gave up 10 bases, with 5 bases separating them. The CDR3 covers 11 residues. CDR1 and CDR2 from the germline V gene are MNHEY and SVGAGI. This rearrangement joins TRBV6-5 to TRBJ1-4; D not resolved. The TCR sequence derives from a man in his forties in good health and CMV-seropositive. Sequenced: PBMCs. This CDR3 is CASSYRGKLFF. The DNA for the CDR3 is TGTGCCAGCAGTTACCGCGGAAAACTGTTTTTT.